Following are 25 T cell receptor beta chains from one sample sequenced in a study of post-analysis software for immune sequencing data. Points from the study as a whole: Patients showed TRBV5-6, TRBV5-1 and TRBV20-1 among 4 or 5 TRBV segments more frequent than in controls.

Their target antigens are unknown. Every TCR beta cDNA library bore unique molecular identifiers. TCRdb re-called the PCR reads through MiXCR, storing one row per CDR3 protein. The data contain hundreds of thousands of distinct CDR3 sequences, roughly 29% of them singletons. Sequencing used blood. Receptor source: a girl aged 5 to 17 with multiple sclerosis.

This clonotype was detected a few times. The V call is TRBV20-1, the J call TRBJ1-5; D call uncertain. Per the germline V gene, CDR1 is DFQATT and CDR2 is SNEGSKA (reference sequence). V was cut by 7 bases and J by 7 bases, with 11 bases left in between. This CDR3 has 11 residues. The CDR3, as DNA: TGCAGTGTAGGGCCCGGGCAGCCCCAGCATTTT. It translates to CSVGPGQPQHF.

This clonotype was counted between two and nine times. CDR3 region: CASSVATGGRLSYNEQFF. CDR3 DNA sequence: TGTGCCAGCAGCGTAGCTACGGGGGGCAGACTCTCCTACAATGAGCAGTTCTTC. The chain combines TRBV9 with TRBJ2-1; D might be TRBD2 (7 bases). The germline gives CDR1 SGDLS, CDR2 YYNGEE. The V end was cut by 0 bases, the J end by 0 bases, with 16 bases between. The CDR3 contains 18 residues.

The chain has TRBV12-3 or TRBV12-4 and TRBJ2-1, with 9 bases identical to TRBD1. The V and J ends lost 2 bases and 12 bases, in that order; junction bases with no gene match: 8. The length of the CDR3 is 14 residues. For the CDR3, the DNA is TGTGCCAGCAGTTTAACTACAGGGGGCGCGTGGCAGTTCTTC. This gives the protein CASSLTTGGAWQFF.

This clonotype was seen only a few times. This chain links TRBV7-2 with TRBJ2-3; D gene unclear. Germline assignment: CDR1 SGHTA and CDR2 FQGNSA. V was pared by 1 base and J by 2 bases, with 10 bases between. The CDR3 is made up of 15 amino acids. The CDR3 sequence: CASSLGASTTDTQYF. CDR3 coding DNA: TGTGCCAGCAGCTTAGGGGCCAGTACCACAGATACGCAGTATTTT.

The chain recombines TRBV20-1 with TRBJ1-1, with D tentatively TRBD1 (5 bases). Germline V lookup: CDR1 DFQATT, CDR2 SNEGSKA (reference sequence). V lost 5 bases and J 5 bases, leaving 15 bases between the germline ends. The CDR3 runs to 13 residues. The CDR3, as DNA: TGCAGTGCTCACCTGGGGGGTGGGACTGAAGCTTTCTTT. Residues: CSAHLGGGTEAFF.

V and J are TRBV2 and TRBJ1-1, with D possibly TRBD1 on 5 matching bases. The germline V gene has CDR1 SNHLY and CDR2 FYNNEI. This CDR3 region has 13 residues. Deletions cut 6 bases from V and 4 bases from J, with 12 bases between. CDR3 nucleotides: TGTGCCAGCAGAGTTCAGGGTATCACTGAAGCTTTCTTT. Protein sequence: CASRVQGITEAFF.

About this clonotype itself: A junction end diverges from the germline sequence, so it may reflect a read error. The gene calls are TRBV5-1 and TRBJ2-1; 14 bases fit TRBD2. Germline V gene lookup returns CDR1 SGHRS and CDR2 YFSETQ. This CDR3 has 19 amino acids. The CDR3 reads CASSLIGLAGGEGIDERFF. The CDR3 nucleotides are TGCGCCAGCAGCTTGATTGGACTAGCGGGAGGCGAAGGGATCGATGAGCGGTTCTTC.

This clonotype was detected only a few times. This chain links TRBV4-3 with TRBJ2-7; 12 nucleotides agree with TRBD2. Trimming at V came to 4 bases and at J to 6 bases, leaving 4 bases not matched to a gene. The CDR3 runs to 14 residues. Germline values: CDR1 LGHNA, CDR2 YSLEER. CDR3 nucleotide sequence: TGCGCCAGCAGCCCAGGACTAGCGGGATCCGAGCAGTACTTC. This encodes CASSPGLAGSEQYF.

This chain links TRBV20-1 with TRBJ2-6; 8 positions agree with TRBD1. The CDR3 totals 15 residues. CDR1 and CDR2 from the germline V gene are DFQATT and SNEGSKA (reference sequence). With 0 bases clipped from V and 6 bases from J, the junction kept 4 bases outside the gene matches. The CDR3 spells CSAREGDRLANVLTF. The CDR3 DNA sequence: TGCAGTGCTAGAGAGGGGGACAGGTTGGCCAACGTCCTGACTTTC.

This sequence joins TRBV6-2 or TRBV6-3 and TRBJ2-6; 12 positions match TRBD2. CDR1 and CDR2 from the germline V gene are MNHEY and SVGEGT. This CDR3 comprises 18 residues. The J segment lost 0 bases and the V segment lost 4 bases, leaving 4 bases of the junction unmatched. The CDR3 reads CASSSWTSGASGANVLTF. CDR3 sequence (DNA): TGTGCCAGCAGTTCCTGGACTAGCGGGGCCTCTGGGGCCAACGTCCTGACTTTC.

This sequence joins TRBV4-3 and TRBJ2-1; 13 bases agree with TRBD2. The length of the CDR3 is 16 residues. V was clipped by 1 base and J by 8 bases; unmatched bases: 5. Per the germline V gene, CDR1 is LGHNA and CDR2 is YSLEER. The CDR3 DNA sequence: TGCGCCAGCAGCCAAGGGACTAGCGGGAGCGGTTATGAGCAGTTCTTC. This sequence encodes CASSQGTSGSGYEQFF.

The chain employs TRBV4-3 and TRBJ2-1; TRBD2 might be the D (6 bases). The CDR3 runs 15 residues. Deletions cut 1 base from V and 8 bases from J, with 15 bases between. CDR1 is LGHNA and CDR2 is YSLEER in the germline V gene. The CDR3 coding sequence is TGCGCCAGCAGCCAAGGGTGGGGGGAGCACGATGAGCAGTTCTTC. This gives the protein CASSQGWGEHDEQFF.

The chain couples TRBV2 to TRBJ1-1; 7 nucleotides match TRBD1. The V and J ends lost 3 bases and 13 bases, in that order; junction bases with no gene match: 8. The CDR3 totals 12 residues. Germline CDR1 reads SNHLY; CDR2 reads FYNNEI. CDR3: CASSDNRGKCFF. The CDR3 coding sequence is TGTGCCAGCAGTGACAACAGGGGAAAGTGTTTCTTT.

The chain links TRBV10-2 to TRBJ2-1; a possible D gene is TRBD2 (6 bases). V was pared by 6 bases and J by 8 bases, with 20 bases between. CDR1 is WSHSY, CDR2 SAAADI, per germline. The CDR3 extends over 15 amino acids. CDR3 in amino acids: CASRGLENPNDEQFF. CDR3 sequence (DNA): TGCGCCAGCAGGGGACTCGAGAACCCGAATGATGAGCAGTTCTTC.

Regarding this clonotype: One base away lies a much larger clone, so this may be a sequencing read error. The chain couples TRBV7-2 to TRBJ2-4; 7 positions agree with TRBD1. TRBJ2-7 explains the end of the DNA better; the J call may be wrong. This CDR3 spans 15 amino acids. The germline V gene has CDR1 SGHTA and CDR2 FQGNSA. The CDR3 is CASSLEARGWDEQYF. The CDR3 DNA reads as TGTGCCAGCAGCTTAGAGGCCAGGGGGTGGGACGAGCAGTACTTC.

This clonotype has only a few counts. The chain uses TRBV7-9 and TRBJ2-5; tentative D call: TRBD2 (6 bases). This CDR3 is 15 amino acids long. Germline V gene sequence: CDR1 SEHNR, CDR2 FQNEAQ (reference sequence). Trimming pared 5 bases from V and 1 base from J, leaving 14 bases between. The CDR3 spells CASSTLRAGQETQYF. The DNA of the CDR3 is TGTGCCAGCAGCACCTTAAGAGCGGGCCAAGAGACCCAGTACTTC.

The genes are TRBV7-2 and TRBJ1-5, with a possible D match to TRBD1 (5 bases). The CDR3 covers 14 residues. The V end was cut by 1 base, the J end by 6 bases, with 10 bases between. Germline loops: CDR1 SGHTA, CDR2 FQGNSA. The CDR3 DNA is TGTGCCAGCAGCTTAGGACAGTACGGTCAGCCCCAGCATTTT. Translated: CASSLGQYGQPQHF.

This clonotype was observed a few times. The genes are TRBV7-2 and TRBJ2-7; 7 nucleotides match TRBD1. Germline V lookup: CDR1 SGHTA, CDR2 FQGNSA. The CDR3 extends over 14 amino acids. Trimming removed 2 bases from V and 4 bases from J; junction bases left unmatched: 5. CDR3 sequence (DNA): TGTGCCAGCAGCTTATTGACAGGGTTGTACGAGCAGTACTTC. Translation: CASSLLTGLYEQYF.

The chain couples TRBV21-1 to TRBJ2-1; the table's D gene call, TRBD1, was not cross checked with the DNA. TRBV21-1 is a pseudogene locus. The CDR3 loop spans 16 amino acids. CDR3 loop: CASSKGRTGGYNEQFF. DNA for the CDR3: TGTGCCAGCAGCAAAGGGAGGACAGGGGGCTACAATGAGCAGTTCTTC.

This chain connects TRBV2 to TRBJ1-5; tentative D call: TRBD1 (6 bases). The V end lost 4 bases, the J end lost 5 bases, and 12 bases lay between the germline ends. CDR3 size: 14 residues. Germline assignment: CDR1 SNHLY and CDR2 FYNNEI. The CDR3, as DNA: TGTGCCAGCAGTGGGTACAGGGCGGATCAGCCCCAGCATTTT. Protein sequence: CASSGYRADQPQHF.

The V call is TRBV2, the J call TRBJ2-5; tentative D call: TRBD2 (5 bases). This CDR3 spans 17 amino acids. V dropped 5 bases and J dropped 1 base, with 20 bases sitting between them. CDR1 and CDR2 (germline): SNHLY, FYNNEI. The CDR3 reads CASSRDRDFPLQETQYF. The DNA for the CDR3 is TGTGCCAGCAGTCGGGATAGAGATTTTCCTCTCCAAGAGACCCAGTACTTC.

V gene TRBV5-1 combines with J gene TRBJ1-2; D gene ambiguous. This CDR3 region has 13 residues. Trimming shortened V by 2 bases and J by 4 bases, and 9 bases separated the two germline ends. Germline V CDR1 and CDR2: SGHRS, YFSETQ. CDR3 amino acids: CASSFTRGYGYTF. CDR3 DNA sequence: TGCGCCAGCAGCTTTACCCGAGGCTATGGCTACACCTTC.

The chain carries TRBV9 and TRBJ2-1; 13 bases line up with TRBD2. The CDR3 has 16 amino acids. V lost 3 bases to trimming and J lost 4 bases; unmatched junction nucleotides: 4. The V gene's germline CDR1 is SGDLS and CDR2 YYNGEE. The CDR3 loop reads CASSGTSGSVYNEQFF. In nucleotides, the CDR3 is TGTGCCAGCAGCGGGACTAGCGGGAGTGTATACAATGAGCAGTTCTTC.

This clonotype was detected once. A much more abundant neighbour one base away suggests this may be a read error. V is TRBV6-2 or TRBV6-3 and J is TRBJ2-5, with 8 bases aligning to TRBD2. V was pared by 8 bases and J by 2 bases, with 10 bases of the junction left unmatched. Germline lookup yields CDR1 MNHEY and CDR2 SVGEGT. The CDR3 runs to 15 residues. As DNA, the CDR3 is TGTGCCAGCCACCCGAGCGGGGGACGACAAGAGACCCAGTACTTC. Its translation: CASHPSGGRQETQYF.

The chain recombines TRBV20-1 with TRBJ1-3; the match to TRBD1 covers 7 bases. With 3 bases clipped from V and 5 bases from J, the junction kept 4 bases outside the gene matches. Germline V CDR1 and CDR2: DFQATT, SNEGSKA (reference sequence). CDR3 length equals 13 residues. The CDR3 is CSASGTERNTIYF. The CDR3 coding sequence is TGCAGTGCTAGTGGGACAGAGAGAAACACCATATATTTT.